This T cell receptor (beta chain) was recovered during a study of control samples from healthy donors and cancer patients. This CDR3 is 14 amino acids long. The ends were cut back, 5 bases at V and 2 bases at J, with 13 bases in the middle. CDR1 is SGDLS, CDR2 YYNGEE, per germline. TCRdb's table, derived via immunoSEQ multiplex PCR, lists solely in-frame clones and lacks some. The sample includes around 110,000 clones, 85% to 95% seen only once; the top ten take 2.6%. The clonotype originates from a man younger than 40 in good health. This chain links TRBV9 with TRBJ1-1; D is uncertain. Material: blood. This chain's CDR3 is CASRATDGNTEAFF. In DNA form, the CDR3 reads TGTGCCAGCAGAGCCACCGACGGCAACACTGAAGCTTTCTTT.